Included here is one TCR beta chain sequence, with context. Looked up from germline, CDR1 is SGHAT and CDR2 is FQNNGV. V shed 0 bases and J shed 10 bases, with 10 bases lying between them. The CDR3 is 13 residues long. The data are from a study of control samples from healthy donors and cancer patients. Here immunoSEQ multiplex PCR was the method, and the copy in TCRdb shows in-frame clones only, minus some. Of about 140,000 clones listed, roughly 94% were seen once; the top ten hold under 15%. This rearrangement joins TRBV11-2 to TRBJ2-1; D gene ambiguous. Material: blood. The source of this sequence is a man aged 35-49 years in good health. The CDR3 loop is CASSLDLAGEQFF. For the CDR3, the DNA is TGTGCCAGCAGCTTAGATCTGGCTGGCGAGCAGTTCTTC.